The 21 T cell receptor beta chains below come from one sample, sequenced in a study of T cell repertoires in cytomegalovirus infection. Their recognized antigens are unknown. TCRdb passed the reads through MiXCR, listing each CDR3 protein once. The repertoire includes about 570,000 distinct CDR3 sequences, just under 40% of them detected once, and about half sits in the top ten. The specimen was cultured PBMCs, collected from culture after CMV antigen stimulation. These receptors all stem from a human donor in good health (CMV status not recorded). Some clones in this sample may be carry-over from other donors' samples.

This sequence joins TRBV12-5 and TRBJ2-1; 7 bases are shared with TRBD1. CDR3 length equals 16 residues. Losses at the gene ends were 0 bases for V and 4 bases for J; bases not matched to a gene: 6. Germline CDR1 reads LGHNT; CDR2 reads FRNRAP. The CDR3: CASGLVGQQIYNEQFF. As DNA, the CDR3 is TGTGCTAGTGGTTTGGTGGGACAGCAAATATACAATGAGCAGTTCTTC.

This clonotype was counted a few times. The gene calls are TRBV4-1 and TRBJ2-7; 7 bases align to TRBD2. This CDR3 is 16 amino acids long. Germline values: CDR1 MGHRA, CDR2 YSYEKL. V lost 3 bases and J lost 4; bases outside the gene matches: 12. As DNA, the CDR3 is TGCGCCAGCAGCCACACCCTCATGGGGGGGGGGTACGAGCAGTACTTC. This gives the protein CASSHTLMGGGYEQYF.

This sequence joins TRBV7-9 and TRBJ2-1, with a tentative D call TRBD2 (6 bases). The V end was cut by 3 bases, the J end by 0 bases, with 18 bases between. This CDR3 is 18 amino acids long. Germline V gene data show CDR1 as SEHNR and CDR2 as FQNEAQ (reference sequence). In DNA, the CDR3 is TGTGCCAGCAGCTTCCGTTGGTCTAGCGAAAGCTCCTACAATGAGCAGTTCTTC. Translating it yields CASSFRWSSESSYNEQFF.

This chain uses TRBV20-1 with TRBJ2-7, with 11 nucleotides matching TRBD2. The CDR3 totals 15 residues. With V trimmed by 3 bases and J by 2 bases, 6 bases remained unmatched. Germline CDR1 and CDR2: DFQATT and SNEGSKA (reference sequence). CDR3 in amino acids: CSASSGTSGTYEQYF. The DNA of the CDR3 is TGCAGTGCTAGCTCCGGGACTAGCGGAACCTACGAGCAGTACTTC.

The chain joins TRBV19 to TRBJ2-7; possibly TRBD1 or TRBD2 for D (6 bases each). V was clipped by 5 bases and J by 3 bases, with 14 bases between them. This CDR3 is 14 amino acids long. The V gene's germline CDR1 is LNHDA and CDR2 SQIVND (reference sequence). The CDR3 sequence: CASSAAEGDYEQYF. As DNA, the CDR3 is TGTGCCAGTAGTGCCGCGGAGGGGGACTACGAGCAGTACTTC.

The chain carries TRBV5-4 and TRBJ1-1; 8 bases are shared with TRBD1. Germline V gene data show CDR1 as SGHNT and CDR2 as YYREEE (reference sequence). CDR3 length equals 15 residues. Germline trimming cut 4 bases from V and 3 bases from J; bases unmatched to any gene: 8. CDR3 in amino acids: CASSAGQVRDTEAFF. The CDR3 bases are TGTGCCAGCAGCGCGGGACAGGTCCGTGACACTGAAGCTTTCTTT. Based on the CDR3 plus reference TRBV5-4 and TRBJ1-1, the full variable domain is ETGVTQSPTHLIKTRGQQVTLRCSSQSGHNTVSWYQQALGQGPQFIFQYYREEENGRGNFPPRFSGLQFPNYSSELNVNALELDDSALYLCASSAGQVRDTEAFFGQGTRLTVV.

The rearrangement links TRBV7-9 to TRBJ1-2; no firm D call. Germline CDR1 and CDR2: SEHNR and FQNEAQ (reference sequence). The V and J ends lost 5 bases and 2 bases respectively, with 9 bases between them. CDR3 size: 13 residues. The CDR3 DNA reads TGTGCCAGCAGCATCCCCGGCAACTATGGCTACACCTTC. Residues: CASSIPGNYGYTF.

This clonotype was observed a few times. The V gene is TRBV20-1, the J gene TRBJ2-4; tentative D call: TRBD1 (5 bases). Germline CDR1 reads DFQATT; CDR2 reads SNEGSKA (reference sequence). The ends were cut back, 1 base at V and 9 bases at J, with 13 bases in the middle. The CDR3 has 13 residues. The CDR3 DNA reads as TGCAGTGCTAGAGCGGAAAGAAGGGGCATTCAGTACTTC. Its translation: CSARAERRGIQYF.

V and J are TRBV6-2 or TRBV6-3 and TRBJ1-5; D gene uncertain. The CDR3 is 16 residues long. Germline-derived CDR1 and CDR2 are MNHEY and SVGEGT. Between the trimmed V and J ends, which lost 0 bases and 2 bases, there was a span of 11 bases. The CDR3 region has the DNA TGTGCCAGCAGTTACTCGATAGGGTTTCGCAATCAGCCCCAGCATTTT. It codes for CASSYSIGFRNQPQHF.

This chain links TRBV7-8 with TRBJ2-3, with 12 bases that match TRBD2. V lost 5 bases, J lost 5 bases, and 20 bases stayed unmatched. This CDR3 region has 20 residues. Germline V lookup: CDR1 SGHVS, CDR2 FQNEAQ. CDR3 residues: CASSPRLAGALKSRGDTQYF. The CDR3 coding sequence is TGTGCCAGCAGCCCTAGACTAGCGGGGGCCTTAAAATCTCGGGGAGATACGCAGTATTTT.

The chain uses TRBV28 and TRBJ2-1; no clear D gene. CDR3 size: 13 residues. Germline V lookup: CDR1 MDHEN, CDR2 SYDVKM. The germline V and J ends were trimmed by 5 bases and 10 bases, with 15 bases remaining between them. The CDR3 here is CASSPRTSREQFF. The CDR3 DNA reads TGTGCCAGCAGTCCCCGAACGTCCAGAGAGCAGTTCTTC. The complete variable domain, with remaining parts taken from reference TRBV28 and TRBJ2-1, reads DVKVTQSSRYLVKRTGEKVFLECVQDMDHENMFWYRQDPGLGLRLIYFSYDVKMKEKGDIPEGYSVSREKKERFSLILESASTNQTSMYLCASSPRTSREQFFGPGTRLTVL.

The chain employs TRBV7-6 and TRBJ1-1, with 7 bases aligning to TRBD1. V lost 5 bases, J lost 6 bases, and 12 bases stayed unmatched. Germline V gives CDR1 SGHVS, CDR2 FNYEAQ. This CDR3 contains 15 residues. The CDR3 here is CASSPTGTVSAEAFF. CDR3 DNA sequence: TGTGCCAGCAGCCCGACCGGGACAGTTTCGGCTGAAGCTTTCTTT.

V is TRBV2 and J is TRBJ2-5; 7 nucleotides agree with TRBD1. CDR3 length equals 15 residues. CDR1 and CDR2 from the germline V gene are SNHLY and FYNNEI. J lost 1 base, V lost 5 bases, and 7 bases had no gene match. CDR3 in DNA: TGTGCCAGCAGTCGCAGGGGGATCGGCCAAGAGACCCAGTACTTC. As protein: CASSRRGIGQETQYF.

The rearrangement links TRBV6-2 or TRBV6-3 to TRBJ1-5; D is undetermined. Trimming stripped 1 base from V and 4 bases from J, with 5 bases between. From germline, CDR1 is MNHEY and CDR2 SVGEGT. The CDR3 has 13 residues. CDR3 sequence: CASSYFMNQPQHF. The CDR3 DNA reads as TGTGCCAGCAGTTACTTCATGAATCAGCCCCAGCATTTT.

The genes are TRBV7-4 and TRBJ1-4; 10 bases line up with TRBD1. CDR1 SGHVT and CDR2 SQSDAQ come from the germline V gene. Trimming at V came to 5 bases and at J to 8 bases, leaving 11 bases not matched to a gene. The CDR3 runs to 16 residues. The CDR3 loop is CASSPTGQGGTEKLFF. The CDR3 DNA is TGTGCCAGCAGCCCCACTGGACAGGGGGGCACAGAAAAACTGTTTTTT.

This chain uses TRBV10-3 with TRBJ1-1; no firm D call. Germline V CDR1 and CDR2: ENHRY, SYGVKD. Trimming took 0 bases from V and 4 from J, leaving 6 bases between them. This CDR3 region has 13 residues. The CDR3 is CAISESPLTEAFF. DNA of the CDR3: TGTGCCATCAGTGAGTCTCCTCTCACTGAAGCTTTCTTT.

This chain connects TRBV7-7 to TRBJ2-5; D not certain. The ends were cut back, 4 bases at V and 7 bases at J, with 22 bases in the middle. Germline V lookup: CDR1 SSHAT, CDR2 FNYEAQ (reference sequence). The CDR3 has 16 amino acids. CDR3 sequence reads: CASSSNPSTLGGTQYF. For the CDR3, the DNA is TGTGCCAGCAGCTCAAACCCGTCCACGTTGGGCGGGACCCAGTACTTC.

This clonotype came up a few times. V is TRBV7-9 and J is TRBJ2-6; 9 nucleotides align to TRBD1. CDR3 size: 17 residues. Germline CDR1 reads SEHNR; CDR2 reads FQNEAQ (reference sequence). Germline trimming cut 3 bases from V and 1 base from J; bases unmatched to any gene: 4. The CDR3 reads CASSLGQGDSGANVLTF. In nucleotides, the CDR3 is TGTGCCAGCAGCTTGGGACAGGGAGATTCTGGGGCCAACGTCCTGACTTTC.

The chain has TRBV11-2 and TRBJ2-2; D unresolved. The V gene lost 5 bases and the J gene lost 10 bases, with 11 bases spanning the gap. Germline V CDR1 and CDR2: SGHAT, FQNNGV. CDR3 length: 12 residues. CDR3 nucleotide sequence: TGTGCCAGCAGCCAATCCCCAGAGGAGCTGTTTTTT. Translated, it gives CASSQSPEELFF. The variable domain in full, completed from reference TRBV11-2 and TRBJ2-2, reads EAGVAQSPRYKIIEKRQSVAFWCNPISGHATLYWYQQILGQGPKLLIQFQNNGVVDDSQLPKDRFSAERLKGVDSTLKIQPAKLEDSAVYLCASSQSPEELFFGEGSRLTVL.

This chain joins TRBV27 and TRBJ2-1, with 8 bases aligning to TRBD1. The germline V gene has CDR1 MNHEY and CDR2 SMNVEV (reference sequence). The CDR3 runs to 14 residues. The ends lost 5 bases at V and 6 bases at J; junction bases unmatched: 6. CDR3 nucleotide sequence: TGTGCCAGCAGTACCTGGGACAGGAGCAATGAGCAGTTCTTC. This encodes CASSTWDRSNEQFF.

This chain connects TRBV4-2 to TRBJ2-3; D unclear. The CDR3 is 16 amino acids. Germline loops: CDR1 LGHNA, CDR2 YNFKEQ. V was cut by 1 base and J by 5 bases, with 16 bases left in between. The CDR3 DNA follows: TGTGCCAGCAGCCAAGGGTACCAGCCCGTCGGAGATACGCAGTATTTT. It is translated as CASSQGYQPVGDTQYF.